What follows are 23 T cell receptor beta chains derived from one specimen sequenced in a study of blood T cell repertoires in COVID-19. Sequenced by immunoSEQ multiplex PCR; TCRdb stores in-frame clones only, minus some. This sample has 150,000 to 180,000 clones, with 75% to 95% found just once. Specimen: peripheral blood. The source of these receptors is a man between 50 and 59 years old with acute or convalescent COVID-19.

This clone was counted once. This chain uses TRBV27 with TRBJ2-5, with TRBD2 matching 13 bases. J lost 6 bases, V lost 6 bases, and 7 bases had no gene match. CDR3 length: 15 residues. Germline V gene lookup returns CDR1 MNHEY and CDR2 SMNVEV (reference sequence). DNA for the CDR3: TGTGCCAGCAGCCCCAGACTAGCGGGGGGACAGACCCAGTACTTC. Its protein is CASSPRLAGGQTQYF.

J is TRBJ2-6 and V is TRBV5-1; D gene uncertain. V shed 3 bases and J shed 4 bases, with 14 bases lying between them. Germline V gene data show CDR1 as SGHRS and CDR2 as YFSETQ. This CDR3 is 16 amino acids long. In DNA, the CDR3 is TGCGCCAGCAGCTCGGCCCCAGGTTCGGGGGCCAACGTCCTGACTTTC. Translating gives CASSSAPGSGANVLTF.

In DNA, the CDR3 is TGTGCCAGCAGCCAGGGACAAATCCAAGAGACCCAGTACTTC. As protein: CASSQGQIQETQYF. The V gene is TRBV4-2, the J gene TRBJ2-5, with D maybe TRBD1 (6 bases). Germline V gene sequence: CDR1 LGHNA, CDR2 YNFKEQ. The germline V and J ends were trimmed by 3 bases and 1 base, with 9 bases remaining between them. This CDR3 contains 14 residues.

The rearrangement joins TRBV5-6 to TRBJ1-5; D unclear. The ends were cut back, 1 base at V and 7 bases at J, with 12 bases in the middle. The germline gives CDR1 SGHDT, CDR2 YYEEEE. The CDR3 is 14 amino acids. CDR3 amino acids: CASSLYMAPQPQHF. The CDR3 DNA sequence: TGTGCCAGCAGCTTGTACATGGCCCCCCAGCCCCAGCATTTT.

This sequence joins TRBV4-3 and TRBJ1-6, with D perhaps matching TRBD1 (5 bases). The CDR3 loop spans 14 amino acids. In germline, CDR1 is LGHNA, CDR2 YSLEER. Deletions cut 0 bases from V and 14 bases from J, with 14 bases between. In DNA form, the CDR3 reads TGCGCCAGCAGCCAAGATAACCAGGGTCGGTCCCTCCACTTT. This encodes CASSQDNQGRSLHF.

The rearrangement links TRBV19 to TRBJ1-6, with D unresolved. CDR3 length equals 15 residues. CDR1 and CDR2 (germline): LNHDA, SQIVND (reference sequence). V shed 4 bases and J shed 0 bases, with 7 bases lying between them. The CDR3 DNA is TGTGCCAGTAGTAAAGCCGGCTCCTATAATTCACCCCTCCACTTT. Its protein is CASSKAGSYNSPLHF.

V gene TRBV29-1 combines with J gene TRBJ1-2; no reliable D call. The CDR3 runs to 13 residues. Looked up from germline, CDR1 is SQVTM and CDR2 is ANQGSEA. V lost 6 bases and J lost 1, with 12 bases in between. CDR3 sequence: CSVAGGVNYGYTF. In DNA form, the CDR3 reads TGCAGCGTCGCCGGCGGGGTTAACTATGGCTACACCTTC.

The V gene is TRBV7-3, the J gene TRBJ2-3; D remains unclear. This CDR3 has 13 residues. Germline CDR1 SGHTA, CDR2 FQGTGA. V dropped 5 bases and J dropped 6 bases, with 12 bases sitting between them. The CDR3 is CASSPYPGDTQYF. The CDR3, as DNA: TGTGCCAGCAGCCCGTATCCCGGGGATACGCAGTATTTT.

The chain couples TRBV28 to TRBJ1-1, with D possibly TRBD1 on 5 matching bases. Germline loops: CDR1 MDHEN, CDR2 SYDVKM. The CDR3 loop spans 12 amino acids. Trimming removed 3 bases from V and 13 bases from J, with 15 bases in between. CDR3 in DNA: TGTGCCAGCAGTTTGGGGCCCCCTCGTGATTTCTTT. Encoded protein: CASSLGPPRDFF.

This clone has a handful of counts. The CDR3 spells CASSQVRWNEQFF. CDR3 nucleotides: TGTGCCAGCTCCCAGGTTAGGTGGAATGAGCAGTTCTTC. The chain links TRBV18 to TRBJ2-1, with D unresolved. Germline CDR1 and CDR2: KGHSH and LQKENI. V was clipped by 6 bases and J by 7 bases, with 13 bases between them. The CDR3 is made up of 13 amino acids.

This CDR3 is CASYTNYGYTF. The DNA of the CDR3 is TGTGCCAGCTACACTAACTATGGCTACACCTTC. The chain is built from TRBV28 and TRBJ1-2; no firm D call. With 8 bases removed from V and 0 bases from J, the gap between germline ends came to 4 bases. The CDR3 loop spans 11 amino acids. Germline V gene data show CDR1 as MDHEN and CDR2 as SYDVKM.

The chain joins TRBV6-6 to TRBJ2-1; D possibly corresponds to TRBD1 (6 bases). The V and J ends lost 5 bases and 5 bases respectively, with 22 bases between them. The CDR3 runs to 17 residues. CDR1 is MNHNY, CDR2 SVGAGI, per germline (reference sequence). The CDR3 sequence: CASSLDLTGSGNNEQFF. CDR3 bases: TGTGCCAGCAGTCTGGACCTTACAGGGTCGGGTAACAATGAGCAGTTCTTC.

This chain links TRBV18 with TRBJ1-4, with D unclear. V was pared by 3 bases and J by 4 bases, with 6 bases between. The germline CDR1 and CDR2 sequences are KGHSH and LQKENI. The CDR3 has 13 residues. CDR3 sequence reads: CASSPQDNEKLFF. The CDR3 DNA is TGTGCCAGCTCACCCCAGGATAATGAAAAACTGTTTTTT.

On this clone itself: An end of the junction does not agree with germline; a read error may underlie this. CDR3 DNA sequence: TGTGCCAGCAGTACAATATCCGGGACAGCCAACTTC. Translation gives CASSTISGTANF. V is TRBV27 and J is TRBJ2-5; 7 positions match TRBD1. In germline, CDR1 is MNHEY, CDR2 SMNVEV (reference sequence). This CDR3 has 12 residues.

This rearrangement joins TRBV11-2 to TRBJ2-5; possibly TRBD1 for D (5 bases). Germline V gene lookup returns CDR1 SGHAT and CDR2 FQNNGV. This CDR3 is 14 amino acids long. V lost 3 bases and J 0 bases, leaving 8 bases between the germline ends. CDR3: CASSFQGNQETQYF. The CDR3 DNA follows: TGTGCCAGCAGCTTTCAGGGAAACCAAGAGACCCAGTACTTC.

The rearrangement joins TRBV7-9 to TRBJ2-2, with D uncertain. V shed 2 bases and J shed 4 bases, with 8 bases lying between them. CDR3 length: 14 residues. From germline, CDR1 is SEHNR and CDR2 FQNEAQ (reference sequence). The CDR3 loop is CASSLLETTGELFF. In nucleotides, the CDR3 is TGTGCCAGCAGCTTATTGGAGACCACCGGGGAGCTGTTTTTT.

The V gene is TRBV6-6, the J gene TRBJ1-1, with D possibly TRBD1 on 6 matching bases. V was pared by 6 bases and J by 1 base, with 9 bases between. This CDR3 region has 13 residues. CDR1 is MNHNY, CDR2 SVGAGI, per germline (reference sequence). The CDR3 bases are TGTGCCAGCAGCCCGGGACAGAACACTGAAGCTTTCTTT. It translates to CASSPGQNTEAFF.

The genes are TRBV10-3 and TRBJ2-7, with a weak D call TRBD2 (6 bases). The germline CDR1 and CDR2 sequences are ENHRY and SYGVKD. The CDR3 loop spans 13 amino acids. V lost 7 bases to trimming and J lost 2 bases, with 12 bases between them. Here the CDR3 DNA reads TGTGCCATCACCGGGACTGACACCTACGAGCAGTACTTC. Its translation is CAITGTDTYEQYF.

V gene TRBV11-2 combines with J gene TRBJ2-7, with TRBD2 matching 7 bases. CDR1 and CDR2 (germline): SGHAT, FQNNGV. With 6 bases clipped from V and 1 base from J, the junction kept 3 bases outside the gene matches. The CDR3 loop spans 13 amino acids. CDR3 nucleotide sequence: TGTGCCAGCAGGGTGGGGGGGTCCTACGAGCAGTACTTC. It specifies CASRVGGSYEQYF.

J is TRBJ1-2 and V is TRBV27; D is perhaps TRBD1 (5 bases). This CDR3 has 15 amino acids. CDR1 MNHEY and CDR2 SMNVEV come from the germline V gene (reference sequence). V dropped 6 bases and J dropped 5 bases, with 19 bases sitting between them. CDR3 residues: CASSPGGQGYYGYTF. The CDR3 bases are TGTGCCAGCAGCCCCGGGGGTCAGGGTTATTATGGCTACACCTTC.

The rearrangement joins TRBV2 to TRBJ2-5; TRBD2 aligns across 9 bases. Germline trimming cut 5 bases from V and 2 bases from J; bases unmatched to any gene: 6. This CDR3 contains 15 residues. The germline CDR1 and CDR2 sequences are SNHLY and FYNNEI. The DNA of the CDR3 is TGTGCCAGCAGTACAAATCTAGCGGGGCAAGAGACCCAGTACTTC. Amino acids: CASSTNLAGQETQYF.

By share, this clone counts as medium-sized. The gene calls are TRBV3-1 (or the pseudogene TRBV3-2) and TRBJ2-3; 15 positions agree with TRBD2. V dropped 5 bases and J dropped 4; count of bases not matched to a gene: 22. The germline V gene encodes CDR1 LGHDT and CDR2 YNNKEL (reference sequence). This CDR3 is 22 amino acids long. CDR3: CASSYTSPLRTSGRDLADTQYF. For the CDR3, the DNA is TGTGCCAGCAGCTACACATCGCCACTACGGACTAGCGGGAGGGACCTCGCAGATACGCAGTATTTT.

The rearrangement joins TRBV7-3 to TRBJ2-2; TRBD1 is a possible D gene (6 bases). Trimming pared 8 bases from V and 6 bases from J, leaving 13 bases between. Germline CDR1 and CDR2: SGHTA and FQGTGA. This CDR3 region has 13 residues. CDR3 nucleotide sequence: TGTGCCAGCGGCAGGGGTCATCCCGGGGAGCTGTTTTTT. This translates into CASGRGHPGELFF.